These 26 T cell receptor beta chains share one sample of origin, sequenced in a study of T cell repertoires in cytomegalovirus infection (dated by TCRdb to the late 2010s). What this sample's treatment or condition label stands for: in vitro stimulation with specific CMV peptide epitopes to enrich CMV-specific T cells. Sequenced using an Illumina HiSeq 1500. TCRdb passed the public sequencing reads through fastp at Q25 and MiXCR, retaining productive beta sequences. Entries are consolidated by CDR3 protein sequence, retaining the most common genes and DNA. The sample yields some 800,000 distinct CDR3 sequences; almost 30% were counted once. Approximately 14% of the sample lies in the top ten. These receptors have no known antigen. Sample: cultured CD8+ T cells from PBMCs, taken from culture after CMV antigen stimulation. These receptor sequences come from a human donor in good health (CMV status not recorded). Some clones in this sample may be carry-over from other donors' samples.

The chain links TRBV20-1 to TRBJ1-1; D gene unclear. CDR1 is DFQATT and CDR2 is SNEGSKA in the germline V gene (reference sequence). Between the trimmed V and J ends, which lost 0 bases and 0 bases, there was a span of 11 bases. The CDR3 has 15 residues. The CDR3 region has the DNA TGCAGTGCTAGAGATTTGGGGATTATGAACACTGAAGCTTTCTTT. Its protein is CSARDLGIMNTEAFF.

This chain uses TRBV19 with TRBJ1-5, with D possibly matching TRBD1 (6 bases). The CDR3 totals 14 residues. The germline CDR1 and CDR2 sequences are LNHDA and SQIVND (reference sequence). V was cut by 9 bases and J by 0 bases, with 12 bases left in between. The CDR3 DNA reads as TGTGCCAGCCGGACAGAAAATAGCAATCAGCCCCAGCATTTT. Amino acids: CASRTENSNQPQHF.

This clonotype has a handful of counts. The genes are TRBV27 and TRBJ2-7; weak D call: TRBD1 (5 bases). Germline V gene data show CDR1 as MNHEY and CDR2 as SMNVEV (reference sequence). V shed 0 bases and J shed 9 bases, with 9 bases lying between them. The CDR3 is made up of 12 amino acids. This CDR3 is CASSLSQGAQYF. The CDR3 DNA is TGTGCCAGCAGTTTATCGCAGGGCGCGCAGTACTTC.

The chain links TRBV11-3 to TRBJ1-2; a weak D match, TRBD1 (5 bases). The CDR3 spans 14 residues. Trimming cost V 4 bases and J 4 bases, with 13 bases left between them. Germline CDR1 and CDR2: SGHNT and YENEEA. CDR3 nucleotides: TGTGCCAGCAGCTCAAAAAGTGGGACCTATGGCTACACCTTC. This translates into CASSSKSGTYGYTF.

The chain has TRBV7-6 and TRBJ1-5, with 7 bases fitting TRBD1. The germline gives CDR1 SGHVS, CDR2 FNYEAQ. J gave up 7 bases and V 5 bases, and 11 bases lay outside the gene matches. The length of the CDR3 is 15 residues. DNA of the CDR3: TGTGCCAGCAGCGGGGGACAGTGGGACTGGCAGCCCCAGCATTTT. Amino acids: CASSGGQWDWQPQHF.

In this sample, this clonotype turned up a few times. The V call is TRBV6-5, the J call TRBJ2-5, with D tentatively TRBD1 or TRBD2 (6 bases each). This CDR3 comprises 18 residues. Trimming pared 0 bases from V and 7 bases from J, leaving 24 bases between. The germline V gene has CDR1 MNHEY and CDR2 SVGAGI. The CDR3 protein is CASSYSAGGVESGGTQYF. For the CDR3, the DNA is TGTGCCAGCAGTTACTCGGCCGGGGGCGTCGAGTCAGGAGGGACCCAGTACTTC.

J is TRBJ2-5 and V is TRBV14; perhaps TRBD2 as D (5 bases). The CDR3 is made up of 15 amino acids. Germline V gene lookup returns CDR1 SGHDN and CDR2 FVKESK. V gave up 1 base and J gave up 9 bases, with 18 bases separating them. The CDR3 sequence: CASSQAGLGRIAQYF. CDR3 sequence (DNA): TGTGCCAGCAGCCAAGCAGGACTTGGTCGGATTGCCCAGTACTTC.

This clonotype was counted between two and nine times. The chain joins TRBV11-3 to TRBJ2-3; D is perhaps TRBD1 (5 bases). V was trimmed by 5 bases and J by 5 bases, leaving 20 bases between them. The CDR3 spans 16 residues. Germline-derived CDR1 and CDR2 are SGHNT and YENEEA. This CDR3 reads CASSQGAGGPGDTQYF. Written as DNA, the CDR3 is TGTGCCAGCAGCCAAGGGGCAGGCGGCCCAGGAGATACGCAGTATTTT.

The chain links TRBV7-9 to TRBJ1-5; 10 bases line up with TRBD1. CDR1 is SEHNR and CDR2 is FQNEAQ in the germline V gene (reference sequence). The CDR3 covers 15 residues. J lost 7 bases, V lost 4 bases, and 7 bases had no gene match. CDR3: CASSSGDRGSQPQHF. CDR3 in DNA: TGTGCCAGCAGCTCCGGGGACAGGGGATCACAGCCCCAGCATTTT.

This clonotype turned up a few times. J is TRBJ1-1 and V is TRBV6-1, with TRBD1 matching 8 bases. In germline, CDR1 is MNHNS, CDR2 SASEGT. The CDR3 has 12 amino acids. The junction had 5 bases not matched to a gene; V was cut back by 11 bases and J by 3 bases. CDR3 nucleotide sequence: TGTGCCGGCCGACAGGGGTACACTGAAGCTTTCTTT. Protein: CAGRQGYTEAFF.

CDR3 DNA sequence: TGTGCCAGCAGCACTATTGGGGTATACGAGACCCAGTACTTC. It translates to CASSTIGVYETQYF. This sequence joins TRBV7-6 and TRBJ2-5; D not certain. V lost 5 bases to trimming and J lost 5 bases, with 15 bases between them. The CDR3 length is 14 residues. The germline V gene encodes CDR1 SGHVS and CDR2 FNYEAQ.

Many counts were recorded for this clonotype. The genes are TRBV7-2 and TRBJ2-7, with unresolved D. From germline, CDR1 is SGHTA and CDR2 FQGNSA. The CDR3 contains 13 residues. Trimming stripped 4 bases from V and 0 bases from J, with 7 bases between. CDR3 in amino acids: CASSSPPSYEQYV. The CDR3 DNA reads as TGTGCCAGCAGCTCTCCACCCTCCTACGAGCAGTACGTC.

This clonotype was counted only a few times. The genes are TRBV7-6 and TRBJ2-1; D is undetermined. The germline V gene has CDR1 SGHVS and CDR2 FNYEAQ. The CDR3 runs to 16 residues. V lost 5 bases, J lost 1 base, and 15 bases lay in between. The CDR3 reads CASSQQRTPSYNEQFF. DNA for the CDR3: TGTGCCAGCAGCCAGCAAAGGACGCCATCCTACAATGAGCAGTTCTTC.

V and J are TRBV12-5 and TRBJ1-5; weak D call: TRBD1 (5 bases). This CDR3 comprises 16 residues. V was shortened by 2 bases and J by 5 bases, with 16 bases between the two germline ends. In germline, CDR1 is LGHNT, CDR2 FRNRAP. The CDR3 region has the DNA TGTGCTAGTGGTTTGACCTCAGGGTTTAGGGATCAGCCCCAGCATTTT. It specifies CASGLTSGFRDQPQHF.

This clonotype appeared many times. V and J are TRBV7-8 and TRBJ1-2, with TRBD1 matching over 7 bases. Germline CDR1 and CDR2: SGHVS and FQNEAQ. V was clipped by 5 bases and J by 4 bases; unmatched bases: 13. The CDR3 runs 16 residues. The CDR3 nucleotides read TGTGCCAGCAGCGCAAGGACAGGCTCTCTCACCTATGGCTACACCTTC. Amino acid sequence: CASSARTGSLTYGYTF.

This clonotype was seen at least ten times. The chain employs TRBV7-8 and TRBJ2-5, with D possibly being TRBD1 (5 bases). V shed 5 bases and J shed 6 bases, with 16 bases lying between them. The CDR3 consists of 14 residues. CDR1 and CDR2 from the germline V gene are SGHVS and FQNEAQ. CDR3 loop: CASSLRGRVQTQYF. As DNA, the CDR3 is TGTGCCAGCAGCCTAAGAGGCAGGGTCCAGACCCAGTACTTC.

This sequence joins TRBV19 and TRBJ2-3, with unresolved D. The CDR3 has 14 amino acids. V was trimmed by 4 bases and J by 2 bases, leaving 10 bases between them. CDR1 and CDR2 (germline): LNHDA, SQIVND (reference sequence). CDR3 sequence reads: CASSRARFTDTQYF. DNA for the CDR3: TGTGCCAGTAGTAGAGCCAGGTTCACAGATACGCAGTATTTT.

As DNA, the CDR3 is TGTGCCAGCAGCCAATTGTACCAAGAGACCCAGTACTTC. It codes for CASSQLYQETQYF. The chain employs TRBV14 and TRBJ2-5; no clear D. This CDR3 has 13 amino acids. Trimming left V 2 bases short and J 0 bases short, with 4 bases between. The germline V gene has CDR1 SGHDN and CDR2 FVKESK.

This clonotype occurred many times. J is TRBJ2-1 and V is TRBV4-2; D possibly uses TRBD1 or TRBD2 (6 bases each). The CDR3 is 17 amino acids. CDR1 and CDR2 from the germline V gene are LGHNA and YNFKEQ. Trimming stripped 4 bases from V and 0 bases from J, with 16 bases between. The CDR3 here is CASSPTGAPRSYNEQFF. In nucleotides, the CDR3 is TGTGCCAGCAGCCCAACGGGGGCACCTCGCTCCTACAATGAGCAGTTCTTC.

In this sample, this clonotype turned up a few times. The chain couples TRBV28 to TRBJ2-1; a weak D match, TRBD2 (5 bases). V gave up 3 bases and J gave up 8 bases, with 26 bases separating them. Per germline, CDR1 MDHEN and CDR2 SYDVKM. This CDR3 comprises 18 residues. This chain's CDR3 is CASSFGGGFGSELDEQFF. The CDR3 region has the DNA TGTGCCAGCAGTTTCGGAGGAGGATTTGGTAGCGAGTTGGATGAGCAGTTCTTC.

This clonotype has more than one count but fewer than ten. The chain recombines TRBV4-1 with TRBJ2-3; D remains unclear. CDR3 length: 14 amino acids. Germline V gene lookup returns CDR1 MGHRA and CDR2 YSYEKL. Trimming cost V 0 bases and J 1 base, with 5 bases left between them. CDR3 DNA: TGCGCCAGCAGCCAAGAGGCTCGCACAGATACGCAGTATTTT. Its translation is CASSQEARTDTQYF.

This clonotype appeared a few times. The chain links TRBV28 to TRBJ2-6, with unresolved D. The CDR3 has 16 amino acids. CDR1 is MDHEN, CDR2 SYDVKM, per germline. Trimming removed 6 bases at V and 0 bases at J, with 12 bases between. The CDR3 region is CASRPRRGSGANVLTF. The CDR3 coding sequence is TGTGCCAGCAGACCTAGACGTGGCTCTGGGGCCAACGTCCTGACTTTC.

The rearrangement links TRBV6-6 to TRBJ2-5, with D possibly being TRBD2 (6 bases). This CDR3 spans 14 amino acids. V was cut by 10 bases and J by 5 bases, with 20 bases left in between. The germline V gene has CDR1 MNHNY and CDR2 SVGAGI (reference sequence). The CDR3: CATKGGGVWETQYF. The DNA for the CDR3 is TGTGCCACCAAGGGAGGTGGGGTTTGGGAGACCCAGTACTTC.

The chain joins TRBV20-1 to TRBJ1-5; 10 nucleotides agree with TRBD1. Germline loops: CDR1 DFQATT, CDR2 SNEGSKA (reference sequence). CDR3 size: 14 residues. Trimming removed 6 bases from V and 1 base from J; junction bases left unmatched: 3. CDR3 nucleotide sequence: TGCAGTGCACGGACAGGGGGAAGCAATCAGCCCCAGCATTTT. This translates into CSARTGGSNQPQHF.

This clonotype has more than one count but fewer than ten. The chain combines TRBV12-3 or TRBV12-4 with TRBJ2-2, with D unresolved. The CDR3 is 11 amino acids. Trimming removed 6 bases at V and 5 bases at J, with 4 bases between. The CDR3 sequence is CASRKTGELFF. The DNA for the CDR3 is TGTGCCAGCAGGAAAACCGGGGAGCTGTTTTTT.

The V call is TRBV4-3, the J call TRBJ2-5; 9 nucleotides line up with TRBD2. CDR3 length equals 14 residues. J was trimmed by 4 bases and V by 1 base; bases with no gene match: 1. Germline CDR1 is LGHNA and CDR2 is YSLEER. CDR3 in DNA: TGCGCCAGCAGCCAAGGTAGCGGGGGAGAGACCCAGTACTTC. Translated, it gives CASSQGSGGETQYF.